This T cell receptor (beta chain) was obtained from a study of cytomegalovirus exposure and HLA in healthy donors. The PCR was carried out with 60 Vbeta primers and 13 Jbeta primers. Source study methods: Roughly 11 million shared chains were among the about 80 million unique TCR beta chains that a later analysis counted. The protocol was immunoSEQ multiplex PCR, while the TCRdb copy is restricted to in-frame clones and leaves out a portion. V, J and clone size are those of that table, while D and trimming were read from the DNA. There are some 190,000 clones in the sample; 75% to 80% occur only once, and 14% lies in the top ten. Worth noting for this clone: The antigen is not known.

Findings of the study overall: CMV serostatus alone was available as immune exposure information. A missense variant in DCLRE1C was later tied to TCR beta V- and J-gene trimming.

Germline trimming cut 6 bases from V and 11 bases from J; bases unmatched to any gene: 6. CDR1 is MDHEN and CDR2 is SYDVKM in the germline V gene. This CDR3 has 12 amino acids. This receptor was taken from a woman in her twenties or thirties in good health and CMV-seropositive. This chain uses TRBV28 with TRBJ1-1, with 10 bases lining up with TRBD1. Sequenced: PBMCs. The CDR3 loop is CASSLTGGFAFF. The CDR3 bases are TGTGCCAGCAGCCTGACAGGGGGCTTTGCTTTCTTT.